These T cell receptor beta chains were read from a single sample in a study of cytomegalovirus exposure and HLA in healthy donors. The data were produced by immunoSEQ multiplex PCR, yet TCRdb's version contains in-frame clones alone and is incomplete. The table lists some 130,000 clones, 76% of them singletons, with about 2% in the top ten. The sample consisted of PBMCs. These TCRs come from a female donor in good health and CMV-seropositive. The CDR3 runs from the conserved cysteine through the conserved F or W. Fields, in order: CDR3 length, V gene, J gene, clone size, D gene, CDR3 protein, CDR3 DNA. A D gene is named only where the DNA matches it firmly. Only part of the rows carry a size: once, few, many, or a class if the clone is expanded.

16,TRBV15,TRBJ2-7,NA,TRBD1,CATSRDMGTGDYEQYF,TGTGCCACCAGCAGAGATATGGGGACAGGAGACTACGAGCAGTACTTC
13,TRBV4-1,TRBJ2-7,NA,NA,CASSQDNRGEQYF,TGCGCCAGCAGCCAAGATAATCGGGGCGAGCAGTACTTC
12,TRBV2,TRBJ1-2,NA,NA,CASSATGSGYTF,TGTGCCAGCAGTGCAACAGGGAGCGGCTACACCTTC
15,TRBV29-1,TRBJ2-2,once,TRBD1,CSAQDRGRRTGELFF,TGCAGCGCTCAGGACAGGGGGCGACGGACCGGGGAGCTGTTTTTT
17,TRBV18,TRBJ2-2,once,TRBD1,CASSPTTGTGFTGELFF,TGTGCCAGCTCACCAACCACCGGGACAGGGTTCACCGGGGAGCTGTTTTTT
16,TRBV5-1,TRBJ1-4,NA,NA,CASSLGRQATNEKLFF,TGCGCCAGCAGCTTGGGGCGACAGGCAACTAATGAAAAACTGTTTTTT
19,TRBV5-4,TRBJ2-1,few,TRBD2,CASSLGLAGGTQRYNEQFF,TGTGCCAGCAGCTTGGGACTAGCGGGGGGGACTCAACGCTACAATGAGCAGTTCTTC
15,TRBV7-8,TRBJ1-2,NA,NA,CASSPTSGSSYGYTF,TGTGCCAGCAGCCCTACCTCAGGGTCCAGCTATGGCTACACCTTC
15,TRBV19,TRBJ1-2,NA,TRBD1,CASSIRAGGNYGYTF,TGTGCCAGTAGTATAAGGGCAGGGGGCAACTATGGCTACACCTTC
16,TRBV28,TRBJ2-2,NA,TRBD1,CASRAAGQGITGELFF,TGTGCCAGCAGAGCCGCGGGACAGGGAATCACCGGGGAGCTGTTTTTT
15,TRBV18,TRBJ2-5,NA,NA,CASSPQRATQETQYF,TGTGCCAGCTCACCACAACGCGCAACGCAAGAGACCCAGTACTTC
13,TRBV10-1,TRBJ2-5,NA,NA,CASSEGPQETQYF,TGCGCCAGCAGTGAGGGCCCCCAAGAGACCCAGTACTTC
21,TRBV2,TRBJ2-7,few,NA,CASSDTFRETGIPLLDYEQYF,TGTGCCAGCAGTGACACATTCCGGGAGACAGGGATCCCCCTCTTGGACTACGAGCAGTACTTC
14,TRBV19,TRBJ2-1,NA,NA,CASSILFGVGEQFF,TGTGCCAGTAGTATCCTTTTCGGGGTCGGTGAGCAGTTCTTC
14,TRBV14,TRBJ2-1,few,NA,CASSHRRASNEQFF,TGTGCCAGCAGCCATAGGAGGGCCTCCAATGAGCAGTTCTTC